A selection of T cell receptor beta chains follows, all from one sample in a study of cytotoxic CD8 clonotypes in ibrutinib-treated CLL. Generated by immunoSEQ multiplex PCR, the TCRdb table keeps only in-frame clones and is missing some. In the table there are over 200,000 clones, just under 80% of which are singletons. The sample here was PBMCs, taken after 12 months of ibrutinib treatment. Receptors originate from a human donor with chronic lymphocytic leukemia. Each CDR3 is given without its conserved first and last residue. The order of the fields is J gene, clone size, V gene, CDR3 protein. Rows may omit the clone size; those that give it use once, few, many or a size class.

TRBJ1-2	-	TRBV28	ASSLVWGAGQGYT
TRBJ1-2	-	TRBV11-2	ASSHPQGGYT
TRBJ2-1	few	TRBV7-9	ASSLSGRRTNEQF
TRBJ2-7	-	TRBV28	ASSSLAGVYEQY
TRBJ2-2	few	TRBV28	ASSSPGATRGELF
TRBJ2-7	-	TRBV5-4	ASSFLAGGGYEQY
TRBJ1-4	-	TRBV6-5	ASSSGTGNEKLF
TRBJ2-3	-	TRBV11-3	ASSLGGLSTDTQY
TRBJ2-1	-	TRBV5-1	ASSEGTSGYNEQF
TRBJ2-3	-	TRBV5-4	AGKSGGTDTQY
TRBJ1-4	once	TRBV6-1	ASSDADRATNEKLF
TRBJ1-2	few	TRBV2	ASSDPGTYYGYT
TRBJ1-2	-	TRBV29-1	SAGAIQGYT
TRBJ1-5	-	TRBV6-5	ATRGRLTGPRH
TRBJ1-1	-	TRBV5-1	ASSLFGARETEAF
TRBJ1-5	-	TRBV5-6	ASSFGAHNQPQH
TRBJ1-4	-	TRBV6-5	ASKEGEKLF
TRBJ2-7	-	TRBV27	ASSRGAVAGVLREQY
TRBJ2-5	-	TRBV4-2	ASSQAISAKETQY
TRBJ2-3	-	TRBV18	ASSPGTGRTDTQY
TRBJ2-1	-	TRBV7-8	ASSLDRRYEQF
TRBJ1-4	-	TRBV7-9	ASSQQGANEKLF
TRBJ1-2	-	TRBV28	ASSSDRRGYT
TRBJ2-3	-	TRBV28	ASSGGTGGTDTQY
TRBJ1-2	-	TRBV29-1	SVSQGNYGYT
TRBJ2-7	-	TRBV9	ASSVGSLLASYEQY
TRBJ2-1	-	TRBV11-3	ASSFQGTNEQF
TRBJ2-6	-	TRBV4-2	ASSQALGRFEANVLT
TRBJ1-5	-	TRBV7-8	ASSLSNSNQPQH
TRBJ2-2	-	TRBV25-1	ASSEPRATNTGELF
TRBJ2-7	-	TRBV11-2	ASSPLRQAPYEQY
TRBJ2-7	-	TRBV11-2	ASSWTSGYSYEQY
TRBJ1-3	few	TRBV25-1	ASSEGTGTSGNTIY
TRBJ1-1	few	TRBV9	ASSAPDRETEAF
TRBJ1-6	-	TRBV30	AWTSGGDSPLH
TRBJ2-3	-	TRBV6-5	ASSYSIQGVTQY
TRBJ2-1	-	TRBV5-4	ASSLRYGPAGGKDEQF
TRBJ2-2	-	TRBV2	ASSGGYTGELF
TRBJ1-6	-	TRBV27	ASSLSGTGNSPLH
TRBJ2-7	few	TRBV21-1	ASSKAPLYEQY
TRBJ2-7	few	TRBV30	AWSEGTYEQY
TRBJ1-5	-	TRBV2	ASSGRRGNQPQH
TRBJ2-3	-	TRBV5-1	ASSYDGASTDTQY
TRBJ1-5	few	TRBV6-1	ASSEAPINQPQH
TRBJ1-1	-	TRBV6-5	ASSRYGTGNTEAF